This T cell receptor (beta chain) derives from a study of metastatic and nonmetastatic thyroid tumors (dated by TCRdb to the early 2020s). For context, the study as a whole: For patients with malignant and with benign thyroid disease, the researchers compared repertoires between peripheral blood samples and tumor or nodule tissue samples.

Counted from cysteine to phenylalanine, this CDR3 has 15 amino acids. Only the CDR3 DNA is retained, 45 bases long and in frame from the first base. As encoded in the germline V gene, CDR1 is SGHAT while CDR2 is FQNNGV. Between the V and J ends, shortened by 5 bases and 0 bases respectively, the junction contains 12 bases. The method was PCR. The reads were generated on an Illumina HiSeq 4000. High-throughput sequencing was used to profile the CDR3 region of the TCR beta-chain in every patient. The source study handled its data this way. The researchers built a classifier to tell apart papillary thyroid cancer patients with distant metastasis, based on CDR3 differences among clinicopathological groups. To measure repertoire diversity the researchers used the Shannon index, while the Morisita-Horn index served to gauge how similar the tumor and blood repertoires were. TCRdb ran its own pipeline on the public reads, namely fastp trimming at Q25 and MiXCR clone calling, and kept in-frame beta chains. For this entry, the V and J calls and clone size follow TCRdb and not the study's own pipeline. For this sample there are about 40,000 clones; around an eighth appear just once. Approximately 9.5% of the sample is held by the ten biggest clonotypes.

This clone was seen many times. The antigen it binds to is not known. Base quality data are lacking; no much larger clone is found one base away. None of the patients had been given any treatment before thyroid surgery. Using T-cell receptor beta sequencing, the researchers looked back retrospectively at clinical samples from patients, gathered between about 2011 and 2019. Overall results and qualifications from the work: TCR beta diversity was reported as significantly higher in malignant tumors than in benign nodules, in both blood and tumor samples.

The chain is assembled from TRBV11-2 and TRBJ2-3; perhaps TRBD2 is the D gene, with 7 bases matching. The sequencing input was blood. The TCR comes from a female donor with papillary thyroid cancer or a benign thyroid nodule (not recorded which). Some clones in this sample may be carry-over from other donors' samples. The CDR3 amino acid sequence is: CASSPRGPSTDTQYF. The DNA reads TGTGCCAGCAGCCCGCGGGGGCCTAGCACAGATACGCAGTATTTT.